A single sample is the source of the 12 T cell receptor beta chains below, sequenced in a study of CD8+CD57+ T cells in acquired aplastic anemia. The study profiled TCR beta VDJ and CDR3 using genomic DNA as template. TCRdb reanalysed the reads using MiXCR and keeps one entry per CDR3 protein. The sample has about 180,000 distinct CDR3 sequences; around half are singletons. The source material was sorted CD4+, CD8+, or CD8+CD57+ T cells (not recorded which) from PBMCs. Receptor source: a human donor in good health.

The rearrangement joins TRBV7-9 to TRBJ2-3; 14 bases match TRBD2. The CDR3 is 14 amino acids. Germline V gives CDR1 SEHNR, CDR2 FQNEAQ (reference sequence). V lost 8 bases and J lost 6; bases outside the gene matches: 4. The CDR3 protein is CASCGTSGSDTQYF. The CDR3 DNA reads TGTGCCAGCTGTGGGACTAGCGGGAGTGATACGCAGTATTTT.

This clonotype was recorded at least ten times. Germline is not matched at one junction end, which may reflect a read error. This sequence joins TRBV3-1 and TRBJ2-7, with a tentative D call TRBD2 (5 bases). The CDR3 consists of 12 residues. Germline-derived CDR1 and CDR2 are LGHDT and YNNKEL (reference sequence). The CDR3 protein is CASSQDGSRIQF. The CDR3 nucleotides are TGTGCCAGCAGCCAGGATGGGAGCCGAATCCAGTTC.

This clonotype came up many times. The gene calls are TRBV2 and TRBJ2-3; 10 bases are shared with TRBD1. V lost 8 bases to trimming and J lost 2 bases; unmatched junction nucleotides: 13. Germline V gives CDR1 SNHLY, CDR2 FYNNEI. This CDR3 is built from 17 residues. The CDR3 here is CASDRGRRRLDTDTQYF. The CDR3 coding sequence is TGTGCCAGCGACAGGGGGCGACGGAGGCTAGACACAGATACGCAGTATTTT.

On this clonotype itself: One end of the junction is discordant with germline, which a read error may explain. The chain has TRBV7-9 and TRBJ2-1; no clear D gene. The CDR3 runs 13 residues. CDR1 and CDR2 from the germline V gene are SEHNR and FQNEAQ (reference sequence). The CDR3 protein is CASSLDRNNEQFF. The DNA of the CDR3 is TGTGCTAGCAGCTTAGATCGGAATAATGAGCAGTTCTTC.

On this clonotype: A read error may produce the germline difference seen at one junction end. V and J are TRBV7-2 and TRBJ2-7, with 8 nucleotides matching TRBD1. Per the germline V gene, CDR1 is SGHTA and CDR2 is FQGNSA. The CDR3 contains 14 residues. CDR3 sequence reads: CASCLRQGINEQYF. Written as DNA, the CDR3 is TGTGCCAGCTGCTTGCGACAGGGGATCAACGAGCAGTACTTC.

This clonotype was detected only a few times. This rearrangement joins TRBV11-2 to TRBJ2-7; 9 nucleotides match TRBD1. This CDR3 comprises 17 residues. CDR1 SGHAT and CDR2 FQNNGV come from the germline V gene. The junction had 13 bases not matched to a gene; V was cut back by 0 bases and J by 7 bases. This CDR3 is CASSLDFSQQGAREQYF. CDR3 DNA: TGTGCCAGCAGCTTAGATTTTAGTCAACAGGGGGCAAGGGAGCAGTACTTC.

This clonotype was detected ten times or more. The rearrangement uses TRBV30 and TRBJ2-7; no firm D call. The V and J ends lost 0 bases and 5 bases respectively, with 5 bases between them. CDR3 length: 11 amino acids. Germline V gene lookup returns CDR1 GTSNPN and CDR2 SVGIG (reference sequence). CDR3 in DNA: TGTGCCTGGAGTGTAAGGCACGAGCAGTACTTC. Its protein product is CAWSVRHEQYF.

This clonotype has a count of ten or more. V is TRBV2 and J is TRBJ1-4, with D possibly TRBD1 on 6 matching bases. The CDR3 covers 15 residues. V shed 1 base and J shed 7 bases, with 13 bases lying between them. Per germline, CDR1 SNHLY and CDR2 FYNNEI. CDR3 DNA sequence: TGTGCCAGCAGTGAAGAGGGGACACAAGCTGAAAAACTGTTTTTT. Amino acids: CASSEEGTQAEKLFF.

The rearrangement uses TRBV11-2 and TRBJ2-7; D not certain. V lost 4 bases and J 3 bases, leaving 19 bases between the germline ends. The germline CDR1 and CDR2 sequences are SGHAT and FQNNGV. This CDR3 has 16 residues. The CDR3 bases are TGTGCCAGCAGCTCCGCCCCTCAACGCTCCCACTACGAGCAGTACTTC. Translation gives CASSSAPQRSHYEQYF.

Only one count was recorded for this clonotype. This may stem from a read error, because a much larger clone lies one nucleotide away. V usage is TRBV20-1 and J usage is TRBJ1-1, with 7 bases that match TRBD1. The V gene's germline CDR1 is DFQATT and CDR2 SNEGSKA (reference sequence). CDR3 size: 18 residues. Unmatched junction bases numbered 17, after V lost 2 bases and J lost 2 bases. Here the CDR3 DNA reads TGCAGTGCTAGACATTCGTCCCCCTATCACAGGGGAAACACTGAAGCTTTCTTT. It is translated as CSARHSSPYHRGNTEAFF.

The CDR3 reads CASSRGIGETQYF. The CDR3 coding sequence is TGTGCCAGTTCTAGGGGTATCGGAGAGACCCAGTACTTC. V usage is TRBV6-1 and J usage is TRBJ2-5; D perhaps matches TRBD1 (5 bases). Germline V gene data show CDR1 as MNHNS and CDR2 as SASEGT. The CDR3 extends over 13 amino acids. Trimming shortened V by 9 bases and J by 4 bases, and 15 bases separated the two germline ends.

This clonotype was counted a few times. The rearrangement joins TRBV2 to TRBJ2-1; 11 positions agree with TRBD2. V lost 2 bases and J lost 8; bases outside the gene matches: 5. This CDR3 has 15 residues. Per the germline V gene, CDR1 is SNHLY and CDR2 is FYNNEI. The CDR3 reads CASSEQGLAAHEQFF. CDR3 DNA: TGTGCCAGCAGTGAACAGGGACTAGCGGCGCATGAGCAGTTCTTC.